The 2 T cell receptor beta chains below come from one sample, sequenced in a study of T cell responses to AZD1222 COVID-19 vaccine. The assay was immunoSEQ multiplex PCR, and TCRdb's table has in-frame clones only and misses some. The sample consists of tens of thousands of clones, 90% to 95% of them appearing once. Sample: peripheral blood, taken 28 days after the second dose of the MenACWY control vaccine. All receptors derive from an adult who received the MenACWY meningococcal vaccine as a control.

CDR3 DNA sequence: TGTGCCTGGGAGAGGGACGGCTATTCACCCCTCCACTTT. Translating it yields CAWERDGYSPLHF. V is TRBV30 and J is TRBJ1-6; D is perhaps TRBD1 (5 bases). The CDR3 spans 13 residues. V lost 5 bases to trimming and J lost 8 bases, with 13 bases between them. Germline V CDR1 and CDR2: GTSNPN, SVGIG (reference sequence).

Points on this clone: This CDR3 is also generated by other DNA sequences in the sample. The chain carries TRBV7-8 and TRBJ2-1; possibly TRBD1 or TRBD2 for D (5 bases each). This CDR3 region has 12 residues. The germline gives CDR1 SGHVS, CDR2 FQNEAQ. Trimming pared 5 bases from V and 9 bases from J, leaving 11 bases between. The CDR3 spells CASSPVGPEQFF. Here the CDR3 DNA reads TGTGCCAGCAGCCCGGTGGGACCTGAGCAGTTCTTC.